The next 25 T cell receptor beta chains were all read from a single sample in a study of OX40 agonist ivuxolimab in advanced cancers. The data were produced by immunoSEQ multiplex PCR, yet TCRdb's version contains in-frame clones alone and is incomplete. The profile covers tens of thousands of clones, with 87% appearing a single time and about 1.3% taken by the ten largest. The sample consisted of CD4+ or CD8+ T cells sorted from blood, taken in a trial of the OX40 agonist ivuxolimab. These receptors were collected from an adult with an advanced solid tumor such as melanoma, head and neck, liver or kidney cancer.

The V and J genes are TRBV7-3 and TRBJ2-3; no firm D call. Germline V CDR1 and CDR2: SGHTA, FQGTGA. Trimming took 2 bases from V and 0 from J, leaving 6 bases between them. The CDR3 extends over 14 amino acids. The chain's CDR3 is CASSLDTSTDTQYF. CDR3 in DNA: TGTGCCAGCAGCTTAGATACAAGCACAGATACGCAGTATTTT.

The rearrangement uses TRBV5-4 and TRBJ2-3; 8 bases match TRBD1. Trimming at V came to 0 bases and at J to 2 bases, leaving 8 bases not matched to a gene. The CDR3 is 17 amino acids. CDR1 is SGHNT and CDR2 is YYREEE in the germline V gene (reference sequence). CDR3 protein: CASSLVVTGDFTDTQYF. The DNA for the CDR3 is TGTGCCAGCAGCTTGGTAGTGACAGGGGACTTCACAGATACGCAGTATTTT.

In this sample, this clone turned up a few times. The chain links TRBV5-1 to TRBJ1-3; 10 bases are a match to TRBD1. With 3 bases clipped from V and 2 bases from J, the junction kept 2 bases outside the gene matches. The germline V gene has CDR1 SGHRS and CDR2 YFSETQ. The CDR3 contains 15 residues. The DNA of the CDR3 is TGCGCCAGCAGCTCCGGGACAGGGGCTGGAAACACCATATATTTT. It translates to CASSSGTGAGNTIYF.

The rearrangement uses TRBV7-2 and TRBJ2-1; TRBD1 agrees at 7 bases. This CDR3 has 17 residues. With V trimmed by 2 bases and J by 1 base, 8 bases remained unmatched. The germline CDR1 and CDR2 sequences are SGHTA and FQGNSA. CDR3 loop: CASSLRTGPLSYNEQFF. The CDR3 coding sequence is TGTGCCAGCAGCTTACGGACAGGACCCCTTTCCTACAATGAGCAGTTCTTC.

V usage is TRBV2 and J usage is TRBJ2-4; no clear D. V gave up 4 bases and J gave up 0 bases, with 10 bases separating them. The CDR3 sequence is 15 residues long. The germline gives CDR1 SNHLY, CDR2 FYNNEI. CDR3 in amino acids: CASSGEQLAKNIQYF. In DNA, the CDR3 is TGTGCCAGCAGTGGGGAACAGCTAGCCAAAAACATTCAGTACTTC. Complete variable domain (other parts from reference TRBV2 and TRBJ2-4): EPEVTQTPSHQVTQMGQEVILRCVPISNHLYFYWYRQILGQKVEFLVSFYNNEISEKSEIFDDQFSVERPDGSNFTLKIRSTKLEDSAMYFCASSGEQLAKNIQYFGAGTRLSVL.

This clone is medium-sized by share. The V call is TRBV6-5, the J call TRBJ1-5; no clear D. CDR3 length: 15 amino acids. V shed 2 bases and J shed 2 bases, with 10 bases lying between them. Per the germline V gene, CDR1 is MNHEY and CDR2 is SVGAGI. CDR3 coding DNA: TGTGCCAGCAGTTACAGGCAGGATGGCAATCAGCCCCAGCATTTT. Amino acid sequence: CASSYRQDGNQPQHF.

The gene calls are TRBV7-9 and TRBJ1-5; possible D gene TRBD1, 6 bases. The V end lost 5 bases, the J end lost 6 bases, and 11 bases lay between the germline ends. Germline CDR1 SEHNR, CDR2 FQNEAQ (reference sequence). The CDR3 totals 13 residues. CDR3 sequence (DNA): TGTGCCAGCAGCCCCTTCAGGGGTCAGCCCCAGCATTTT. Its protein product is CASSPFRGQPQHF.

This CDR3 is CASNPNSNQPQHF. The CDR3 DNA reads as TGTGCCAGCAACCCGAACAGCAATCAGCCCCAGCATTTT. V is TRBV21-1 and J is TRBJ1-5. TRBV21-1 is a pseudogene locus. The CDR3 runs 13 residues.

The V and J genes are TRBV15 and TRBJ2-2, with TRBD1 matching over 9 bases. Germline V gene data show CDR1 as LNHNV and CDR2 as YYDKDF (reference sequence). V was pared by 1 base and J by 4 bases, with 7 bases of the junction left unmatched. The CDR3 totals 17 residues. The CDR3 spells CATSRGLTGGGTGELFF. CDR3 DNA sequence: TGTGCCACCAGCAGAGGATTAACAGGGGGCGGCACCGGGGAGCTGTTTTTT.

This clone was recorded a few times. V usage is TRBV6-5 and J usage is TRBJ1-5, with D hard to call. This CDR3 is built from 15 residues. The germline V gene has CDR1 MNHEY and CDR2 SVGAGI. The V end lost 8 bases, the J end lost 1 base, and 15 bases lay between the germline ends. The CDR3: CASSGGSGSNQPQHF. In DNA form, the CDR3 reads TGTGCCAGCTCCGGAGGGAGCGGGAGCAATCAGCCCCAGCATTTT.

This clone was counted a few times. This chain joins TRBV6-5 and TRBJ1-1; D is unresolved. CDR1 is MNHEY and CDR2 is SVGAGI in the germline V gene. CDR3 length: 13 amino acids. V was pared by 6 bases and J by 4 bases, with 12 bases between. The chain's CDR3 is CASRLTQTTEAFF. In DNA form, the CDR3 reads TGTGCCAGCAGACTTACCCAGACCACTGAAGCTTTCTTT.

V gene TRBV21-1 combines with J gene TRBJ2-6; the table names TRBD1, a call not compared with the DNA. TRBV21-1 is marked as a pseudogene. This CDR3 region has 21 residues. CDR3 sequence (DNA): TGTGCCAGCCTGTTACACAAGCCTAATAGGGGATTAGGTGGTGGGGCCAACGTCCTGACTTTC. Translating gives CASLLHKPNRGLGGGANVLTF.

The gene calls are TRBV5-4 and TRBJ2-2, with TRBD2 identical over 14 bases. Germline CDR1 reads SGHNT; CDR2 reads YYREEE (reference sequence). This CDR3 has 17 amino acids. Trimming at V came to 3 bases and at J to 5 bases, leaving 6 bases not matched to a gene. CDR3 region: CASSSGLAGGWTGELFF. The CDR3 DNA follows: TGTGCCAGCAGCTCCGGACTAGCGGGAGGATGGACCGGGGAGCTGTTTTTT.

This chain joins TRBV7-2 and TRBJ2-1, with D hard to call. The germline V gene has CDR1 SGHTA and CDR2 FQGNSA. The length of the CDR3 is 16 residues. The V gene lost 0 bases and the J gene lost 0 bases, with 9 bases spanning the gap. This CDR3 is CASSLAAVSSYNEQFF. CDR3 coding DNA: TGTGCCAGCAGCTTAGCTGCTGTGAGCTCCTACAATGAGCAGTTCTTC.

V usage is TRBV7-2 and J usage is TRBJ1-5, with 9 nucleotides matching TRBD1. V gave up 2 bases and J gave up 7 bases; unmatched junction bases: 6. Germline lookup yields CDR1 SGHTA and CDR2 FQGNSA. This CDR3 has 15 amino acids. CDR3 region: CASSLIQGAGQPQHF. CDR3 bases: TGTGCCAGCAGCTTAATACAGGGGGCAGGACAGCCCCAGCATTTT.

To note about this clone: Distinct nucleotide sequences in the sample also encode this CDR3. The V and J genes are TRBV27 and TRBJ2-1, with D unclear. Trimming left V 2 bases short and J 7 bases short, with 3 bases between. Germline CDR1 and CDR2: MNHEY and SMNVEV (reference sequence). The CDR3 consists of 11 residues. In DNA, the CDR3 is TGTGCCAGCAGTTTACTTAATGAGCAGTTCTTC. It specifies CASSLLNEQFF.

This rearrangement joins TRBV28 to TRBJ1-4; D is unclear. Germline V CDR1 and CDR2: MDHEN, SYDVKM. This CDR3 has 16 amino acids. V was shortened by 2 bases and J by 7 bases, with 17 bases between the two germline ends. CDR3 amino acids: CASSLGGVGWSEKLFF. The CDR3 DNA reads as TGTGCCAGCAGTTTAGGTGGGGTAGGATGGAGTGAAAAACTGTTTTTT.

This chain connects TRBV9 to TRBJ2-7; D may be TRBD1 or TRBD2 (5 bases each). From germline, CDR1 is SGDLS and CDR2 YYNGEE. The CDR3 totals 15 residues. Trimming removed 1 base at V and 3 bases at J, with 14 bases between. This CDR3 is CASSVRDQPLYEQYF. CDR3 coding DNA: TGTGCCAGCAGCGTACGGGACCAGCCGCTCTACGAGCAGTACTTC.

This chain joins TRBV27 and TRBJ2-7; D gene ambiguous. CDR3 length: 13 amino acids. Trimming removed 2 bases from V and 2 bases from J, with 7 bases in between. Germline CDR1 reads MNHEY; CDR2 reads SMNVEV (reference sequence). CDR3 bases: TGTGCCAGCAGTTTAGCCCCCCCCTACGAGCAGTACTTC. Encoded protein: CASSLAPPYEQYF.

The chain combines TRBV6-5 with TRBJ1-1; tentative D call: TRBD1 (6 bases). CDR1 and CDR2 from the germline V gene are MNHEY and SVGAGI. Trimming took off 7 bases at V and 11 bases at J, with 17 bases between the two ends. There are 12 residues in the CDR3. CDR3 in amino acids: CASKTPRGRAFF. The CDR3 DNA is TGTGCCAGCAAAACGCCCAGGGGACGCGCTTTCTTT.

A word on this clone: The sample has other DNA sequences that encode this CDR3 too. The J gene is TRBJ1-3, the V gene TRBV6-5; D unresolved. This CDR3 spans 14 amino acids. The germline V gene encodes CDR1 MNHEY and CDR2 SVGAGI. With 1 base removed from V and 0 bases from J, the gap between germline ends came to 4 bases. CDR3 in DNA: TGTGCCAGCAGTTACTTGAGCTCTGGAAACACCATATATTTT. Translating it yields CASSYLSSGNTIYF.

Concerning this clone itself: The germline gene is not matched at one end of the junction; a read error may be the cause. This rearrangement joins TRBV4-3 to TRBJ2-2; 8 bases align to TRBD1. CDR1 is LGHNA, CDR2 YSLEER, per germline. This CDR3 contains 17 residues. The DNA of the CDR3 is TGCGCCAGCAGCCAAGGGAAGGACAGGGTTAACAGCGGGGAGCTGTTTTTT. Amino acids: CASSQGKDRVNSGELFF.

This rearrangement joins TRBV28 to TRBJ1-1; the D gene is possibly TRBD1 (6 bases). Deletions cut 7 bases from V and 1 base from J, with 13 bases between. CDR3 size: 14 residues. CDR1 MDHEN and CDR2 SYDVKM come from the germline V gene. The CDR3 region is CASKGGGANTEAFF. The CDR3 DNA follows: TGTGCCAGCAAAGGAGGGGGGGCGAACACTGAAGCTTTCTTT.

The chain has TRBV19 and TRBJ2-7, with D perhaps assigned TRBD1 or TRBD2 (5 bases each). The germline gives CDR1 LNHDA, CDR2 SQIVND (reference sequence). V lost 6 bases and J 2 bases, leaving 17 bases between the germline ends. CDR3 size: 15 residues. The CDR3 protein is CASRRQGDGTYEQYF. The CDR3 DNA reads as TGTGCCAGTAGGAGACAAGGGGACGGTACCTACGAGCAGTACTTC.

V gene TRBV5-6 combines with J gene TRBJ2-4; TRBD2 matches at 9 bases. The CDR3 runs 19 residues. CDR1 and CDR2 (germline): SGHDT, YYEEEE. V was clipped by 3 bases and J by 3 bases; unmatched bases: 16. CDR3 loop: CASSSGLAAGGFNKNIQYF. The CDR3 DNA reads as TGTGCCAGCAGCTCGGGACTAGCAGCGGGGGGATTTAACAAAAACATTCAGTACTTC.